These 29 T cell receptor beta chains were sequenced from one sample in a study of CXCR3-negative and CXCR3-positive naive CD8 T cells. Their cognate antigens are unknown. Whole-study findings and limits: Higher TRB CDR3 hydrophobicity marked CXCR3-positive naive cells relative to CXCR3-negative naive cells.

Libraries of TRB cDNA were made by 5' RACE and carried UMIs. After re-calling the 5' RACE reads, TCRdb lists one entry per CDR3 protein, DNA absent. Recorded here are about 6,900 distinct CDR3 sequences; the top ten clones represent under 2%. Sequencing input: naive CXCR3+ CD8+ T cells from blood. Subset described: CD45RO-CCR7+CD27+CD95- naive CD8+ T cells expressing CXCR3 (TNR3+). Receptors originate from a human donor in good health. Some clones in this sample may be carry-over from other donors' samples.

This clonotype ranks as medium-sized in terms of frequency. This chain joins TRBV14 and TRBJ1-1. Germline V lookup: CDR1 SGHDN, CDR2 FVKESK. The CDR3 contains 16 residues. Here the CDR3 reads CASSQSLGYVGTEAFF.

The CDR3 sequence: CASSFRAGTDTQYF. The V gene is TRBV12-3 or TRBV12-4, the J gene TRBJ2-3; absent DNA, TCRdb's TRBD1 call cannot be checked. This CDR3 spans 14 amino acids.

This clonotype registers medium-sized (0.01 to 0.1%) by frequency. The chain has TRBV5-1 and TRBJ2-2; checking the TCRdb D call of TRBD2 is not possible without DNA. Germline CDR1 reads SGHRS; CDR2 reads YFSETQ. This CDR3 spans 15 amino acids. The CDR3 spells CASSRTSGEAGELFF.

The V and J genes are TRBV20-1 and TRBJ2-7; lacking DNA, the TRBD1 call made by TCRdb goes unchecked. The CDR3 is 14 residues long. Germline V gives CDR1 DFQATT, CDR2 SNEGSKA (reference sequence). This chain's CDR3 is CSARRDRGGYEQYF.

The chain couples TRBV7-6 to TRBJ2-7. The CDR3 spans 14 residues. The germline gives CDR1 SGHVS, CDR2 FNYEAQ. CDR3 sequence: CASSDDRGSYEQYF.

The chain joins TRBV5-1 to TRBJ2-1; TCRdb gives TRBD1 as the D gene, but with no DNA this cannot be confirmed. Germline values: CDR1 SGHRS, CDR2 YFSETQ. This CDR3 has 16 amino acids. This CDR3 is CASSLPGGSPYNEQFF.

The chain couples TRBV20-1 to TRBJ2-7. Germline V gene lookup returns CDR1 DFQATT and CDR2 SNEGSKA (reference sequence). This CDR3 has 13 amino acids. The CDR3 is CSARDYASYEQYF.

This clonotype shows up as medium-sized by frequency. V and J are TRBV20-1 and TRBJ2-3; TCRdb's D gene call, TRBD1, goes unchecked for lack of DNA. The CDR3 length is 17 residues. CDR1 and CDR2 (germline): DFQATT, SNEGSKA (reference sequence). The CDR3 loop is CSARDQRGQLSTDTQYF.

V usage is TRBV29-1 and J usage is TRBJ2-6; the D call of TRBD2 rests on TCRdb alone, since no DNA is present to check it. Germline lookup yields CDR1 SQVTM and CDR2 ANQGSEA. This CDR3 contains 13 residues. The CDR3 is CSVREAGANVLTF.

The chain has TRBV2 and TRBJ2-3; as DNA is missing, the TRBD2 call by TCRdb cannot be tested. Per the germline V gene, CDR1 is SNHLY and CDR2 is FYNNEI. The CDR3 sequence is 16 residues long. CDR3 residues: CASSEAEGYGTDTQYF.

The CDR3 loop reads CASRIERSTDTQYF. This chain uses TRBV5-1 with TRBJ2-3. The CDR3 totals 14 residues. CDR1 SGHRS and CDR2 YFSETQ come from the germline V gene.

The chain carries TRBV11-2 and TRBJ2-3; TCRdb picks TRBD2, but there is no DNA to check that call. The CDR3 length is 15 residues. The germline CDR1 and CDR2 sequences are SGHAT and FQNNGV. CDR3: CASSLVSGVADTQYF.

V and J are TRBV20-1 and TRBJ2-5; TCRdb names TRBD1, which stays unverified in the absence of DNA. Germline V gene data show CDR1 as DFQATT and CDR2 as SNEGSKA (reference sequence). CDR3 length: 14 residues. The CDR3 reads CSATTWAVSETQYF.

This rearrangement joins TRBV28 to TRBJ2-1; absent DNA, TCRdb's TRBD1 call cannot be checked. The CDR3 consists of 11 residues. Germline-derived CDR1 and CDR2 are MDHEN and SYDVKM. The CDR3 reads CASPRGNEQFF.

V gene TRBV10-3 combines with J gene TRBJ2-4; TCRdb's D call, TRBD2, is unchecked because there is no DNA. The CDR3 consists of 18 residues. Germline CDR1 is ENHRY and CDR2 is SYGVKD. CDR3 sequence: CAISESSLAGGPGDIQYF.

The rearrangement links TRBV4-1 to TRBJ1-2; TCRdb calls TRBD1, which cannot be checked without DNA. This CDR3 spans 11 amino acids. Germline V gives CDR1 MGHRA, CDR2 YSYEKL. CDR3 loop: CASGDWDGYTF.

The chain's CDR3 is CSVEPKRGYEQYF. This chain uses TRBV29-1 with TRBJ2-7. This CDR3 region has 13 residues. From germline, CDR1 is SQVTM and CDR2 ANQGSEA.

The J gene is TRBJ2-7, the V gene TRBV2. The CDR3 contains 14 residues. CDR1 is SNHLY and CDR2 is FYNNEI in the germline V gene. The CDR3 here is CASSEDGWTDEQYF.

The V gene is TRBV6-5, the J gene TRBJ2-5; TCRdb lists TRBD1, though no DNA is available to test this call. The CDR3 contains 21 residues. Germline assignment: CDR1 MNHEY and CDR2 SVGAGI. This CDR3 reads CASSYSKGTGGISYHQETQYF.

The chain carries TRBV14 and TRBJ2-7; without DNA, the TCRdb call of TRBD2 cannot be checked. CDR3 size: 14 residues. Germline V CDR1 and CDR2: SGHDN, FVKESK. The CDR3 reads CASSLVGVFHEQYF.

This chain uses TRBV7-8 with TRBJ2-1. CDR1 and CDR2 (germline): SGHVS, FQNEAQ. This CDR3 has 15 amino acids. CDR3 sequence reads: CASSLVDFSYNEQFF.

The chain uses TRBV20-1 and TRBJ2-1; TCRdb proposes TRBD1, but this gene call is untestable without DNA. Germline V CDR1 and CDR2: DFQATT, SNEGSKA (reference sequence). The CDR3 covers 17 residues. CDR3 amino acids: CSALAPDRTSSYNEQFF.

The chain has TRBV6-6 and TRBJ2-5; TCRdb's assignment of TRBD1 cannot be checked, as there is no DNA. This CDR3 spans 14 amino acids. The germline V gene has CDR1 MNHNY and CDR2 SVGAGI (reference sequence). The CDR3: CASSPGQLQETQYF.

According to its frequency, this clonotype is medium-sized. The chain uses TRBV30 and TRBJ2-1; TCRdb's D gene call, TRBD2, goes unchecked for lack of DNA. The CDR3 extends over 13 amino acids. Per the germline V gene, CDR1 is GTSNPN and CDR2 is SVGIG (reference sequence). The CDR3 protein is CQPSGGFPSEQFF.

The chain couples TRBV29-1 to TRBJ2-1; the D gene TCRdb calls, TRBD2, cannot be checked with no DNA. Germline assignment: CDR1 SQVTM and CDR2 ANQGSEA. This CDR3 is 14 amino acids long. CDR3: CSVGGGLAGNEQFF.

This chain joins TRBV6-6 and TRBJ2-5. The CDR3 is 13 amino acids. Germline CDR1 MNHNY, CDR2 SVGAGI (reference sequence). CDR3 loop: CASTPIGEETQYF.

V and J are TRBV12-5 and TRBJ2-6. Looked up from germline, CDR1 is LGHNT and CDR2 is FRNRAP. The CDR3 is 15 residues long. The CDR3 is CASSDTNSGANVLTF.

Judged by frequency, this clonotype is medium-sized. The CDR3 here is CSVQRASGRAPTGELFF. V gene TRBV29-1 combines with J gene TRBJ2-2; TCRdb calls TRBD2, which cannot be checked without DNA. Germline V gene sequence: CDR1 SQVTM, CDR2 ANQGSEA. The CDR3 is 17 amino acids.

The CDR3 here is CASSLEGPDRAAYNEQFF. The rearrangement links TRBV7-2 to TRBJ2-1; TCRdb gives TRBD1 as the D gene, but with no DNA this cannot be confirmed. CDR1 SGHTA and CDR2 FQGNSA come from the germline V gene. There are 18 residues in the CDR3.